These 26 T cell receptor beta chains originate from one sample sequenced in a study of response to subunit inactivated influenza vaccine. TCRdb redid the calling of the RT-PCR reads with MiXCR, one entry per CDR3 protein. The sample records about 780,000 distinct CDR3 sequences, 15% to 20% being singletons. The sample here was PBMCs from blood, taken 5 days after vaccination. The origin of the receptors is a man aged 45 to 65 who received an inactivated influenza vaccine.

The CDR3 here is CSARTQGARENTQYF. The CDR3, as DNA: TGCAGTGCTAGGACACAGGGGGCGAGAGAGAATACGCAGTATTTT. This chain links TRBV20-1 with TRBJ2-3, with 9 positions matching TRBD1. CDR1 and CDR2 (germline): DFQATT, SNEGSKA (reference sequence). With 3 bases clipped from V and 7 bases from J, the junction kept 11 bases outside the gene matches. The CDR3 has 15 amino acids.

This clonotype was seen a few times. The chain couples TRBV12-3 or TRBV12-4 to TRBJ2-7, with 14 bases fitting TRBD2. V was clipped by 5 bases and J by 2 bases; unmatched bases: 2. The CDR3 has 15 amino acids. CDR3: CASSRTSGGTYEQYF. The CDR3 nucleotides are TGTGCCAGCAGTCGGACTAGCGGGGGGACCTACGAGCAGTACTTC.

The V gene is TRBV4-3, the J gene TRBJ1-2, with a tentative D call TRBD1 (5 bases). Germline assignment: CDR1 LGHNA and CDR2 YSLEER. The CDR3 loop spans 16 amino acids. V lost 6 bases and J 2 bases, leaving 19 bases between the germline ends. CDR3 in amino acids: CASRYTTANKNYGYTF. Here the CDR3 DNA reads TGCGCCAGCAGGTATACGACAGCGAATAAAAACTATGGCTACACCTTC.

The chain employs TRBV20-1 and TRBJ2-3, with TRBD1 as a possible D gene (6 bases). Germline V CDR1 and CDR2: DFQATT, SNEGSKA (reference sequence). V was cut by 1 base and J by 2 bases, with 10 bases left in between. The CDR3 is made up of 14 amino acids. DNA for the CDR3: TGCAGTGCTAGAGGGCAGGGGATCACAGATACGCAGTATTTT. Translated: CSARGQGITDTQYF.

The CDR3 reads CSAREIGLDYSNQPQHF. DNA for the CDR3: TGCAGTGCTAGAGAAATCGGGCTAGACTATAGCAATCAGCCCCAGCATTTT. V gene TRBV20-1 combines with J gene TRBJ1-5; D unresolved. CDR3 length: 17 amino acids. V was trimmed by 0 bases and J by 0 bases, leaving 15 bases between them. Germline V gives CDR1 DFQATT, CDR2 SNEGSKA (reference sequence).

This clonotype was seen a few times. The chain uses TRBV7-8 and TRBJ2-7; 12 nucleotides match TRBD2. The CDR3 spans 16 residues. V shed 4 bases and J 3 bases; nucleotides not matched to a gene: 7. Germline CDR1 SGHVS, CDR2 FQNEAQ. The CDR3 here is CASSSQRTSGNYEQYF. The CDR3 DNA is TGTGCCAGCAGCTCACAACGGACTAGCGGGAACTACGAGCAGTACTTC. Based on the CDR3 plus reference TRBV7-8 and TRBJ2-7, the full variable domain is GAGVSQSPRYKVAKRGQDVALRCDPISGHVSLFWYQQALGQGPEFLTYFQNEAQLDKSGLPSDRFFAERPEGSVSTLKIQRTQQEDSAVYLCASSSQRTSGNYEQYFGPGTRLTVT.

This clonotype has only a few counts. This chain joins TRBV20-1 and TRBJ2-7; D gene unclear. The CDR3 covers 11 residues. CDR1 DFQATT and CDR2 SNEGSKA come from the germline V gene (reference sequence). The V gene lost 0 bases and the J gene lost 8 bases, with 8 bases spanning the gap. CDR3 amino acids: CSARDLGKQYF. The CDR3 region has the DNA TGCAGTGCTAGAGATTTGGGCAAGCAGTACTTC.

The chain has TRBV7-2 and TRBJ1-6, with D hard to call. Trimming removed 1 base from V and 10 bases from J, with 8 bases in between. Germline V gene sequence: CDR1 SGHTA, CDR2 FQGNSA. The CDR3 is 13 amino acids. CDR3 DNA: TGTGCCAGCAGCTTAGGAAGCGAATCACCCCTCCACTTT. Its protein is CASSLGSESPLHF.

The chain links TRBV20-1 to TRBJ2-2; 8 nucleotides agree with TRBD1. The V and J ends lost 6 bases and 3 bases, in that order; junction bases with no gene match: 9. The germline gives CDR1 DFQATT, CDR2 SNEGSKA (reference sequence). The CDR3 length is 15 residues. CDR3: CSAGTGISDTGELFF. In DNA, the CDR3 is TGCAGTGCGGGGACAGGCATTAGTGACACCGGGGAGCTGTTTTTT.

The chain has TRBV20-1 and TRBJ1-5; possible D gene TRBD1, 5 bases. The length of the CDR3 is 15 residues. Germline CDR1 is DFQATT and CDR2 is SNEGSKA (reference sequence). The V and J ends lost 2 bases and 0 bases respectively, with 11 bases between them. CDR3 residues: CSARLGTVSNQPQHF. The CDR3 DNA is TGCAGTGCTAGACTAGGGACGGTTAGCAATCAGCCCCAGCATTTT.

There are many counts of this clonotype. J is TRBJ2-5 and V is TRBV20-1; TRBD2 might be the D (6 bases). The ends were cut back, 1 base at V and 1 base at J, with 19 bases in the middle. From germline, CDR1 is DFQATT and CDR2 SNEGSKA (reference sequence). This CDR3 is 17 amino acids long. This chain's CDR3 is CSARGLSSDILQETQYF. CDR3 nucleotide sequence: TGCAGTGCTAGAGGCCTGTCTAGCGATATCCTCCAAGAGACCCAGTACTTC.

The chain employs TRBV4-3 and TRBJ1-5; 8 nucleotides agree with TRBD1. Germline V lookup: CDR1 LGHNA, CDR2 YSLEER. CDR3 length equals 15 residues. V shed 3 bases, J shed 9 bases, and the junction held 10 bases outside the gene matches. The CDR3 coding sequence is TGCGCCAGCAGCCAGGAGAGACAGGGGCCTTCGCCCCAGCATTTT. The encoded protein is CASSQERQGPSPQHF.

This chain joins TRBV5-6 and TRBJ2-7; D perhaps matches TRBD1 (6 bases). Trimming removed 3 bases from V and 0 bases from J, with 13 bases in between. The CDR3 is made up of 15 amino acids. Germline CDR1 reads SGHDT; CDR2 reads YYEEEE. CDR3 coding DNA: TGTGCCAGCAGCTGGGGGCAGGGGAGCTCCTACGAGCAGTACTTC. Translating it yields CASSWGQGSSYEQYF.

This clonotype was seen ten or more times. The CDR3 DNA reads as TGTGCCAGCAGCACACGACTAGCGGGAGCGGGGGATACGCAGTATTTT. Translation gives CASSTRLAGAGDTQYF. The V gene is TRBV13, the J gene TRBJ2-3; 12 bases line up with TRBD2. Losses at the gene ends were 5 bases for V and 6 bases for J; bases not matched to a gene: 9. Looked up from germline, CDR1 is PRHDT and CDR2 is FYEKMQ (reference sequence). The length of the CDR3 is 16 residues.

This clonotype came up many times. This rearrangement joins TRBV10-2 to TRBJ2-5; 9 bases line up with TRBD1. V lost 6 bases, J lost 6 bases, and 5 bases stayed unmatched. CDR3 length equals 13 residues. Germline CDR1 and CDR2: WSHSY and SAAADI. The CDR3 loop is CASRLGQGQTQYF. The DNA for the CDR3 is TGCGCCAGCAGACTTGGACAGGGGCAGACCCAGTACTTC.

This clonotype occurred a few times. The chain recombines TRBV6-1 with TRBJ2-7, with a tentative D call TRBD2 (5 bases). This CDR3 has 14 amino acids. V was trimmed by 6 bases and J by 3 bases, leaving 15 bases between them. The germline CDR1 and CDR2 sequences are MNHNS and SASEGT. This chain's CDR3 is CASRVAGIYYEQYF. In DNA, the CDR3 is TGTGCCAGCAGAGTAGCCGGGATTTACTACGAGCAGTACTTC.

The chain carries TRBV20-1 and TRBJ2-7; D uncertain. The CDR3 spans 14 residues. The germline V gene encodes CDR1 DFQATT and CDR2 SNEGSKA (reference sequence). Deletions cut 0 bases from V and 1 base from J, with 10 bases between. The CDR3 bases are TGCAGTGCTAGAGATCTTAGCTTTTCCTACGAGCAGTACTTC. Its protein is CSARDLSFSYEQYF.

The chain has TRBV12-3 or TRBV12-4 and TRBJ2-5; possibly TRBD1 or TRBD2 for D (6 bases each). V was cut by 1 base and J by 1 base, with 16 bases left in between. The length of the CDR3 is 17 residues. CDR3 sequence: CASSLGGGPLAQETQYF. DNA of the CDR3: TGTGCCAGCAGTTTAGGTGGGGGGCCTCTCGCCCAAGAGACCCAGTACTTC.

This clonotype was recorded a few times. V usage is TRBV20-1 and J usage is TRBJ2-7; D remains unclear. CDR1 and CDR2 (germline): DFQATT, SNEGSKA (reference sequence). Trimming pared 1 base from V and 1 base from J, leaving 14 bases between. The CDR3 spans 15 residues. The CDR3 loop reads CSARVGWGPSYEQYF. The CDR3 DNA sequence: TGCAGTGCTAGAGTGGGGTGGGGTCCATCCTACGAGCAGTACTTC.

The chain joins TRBV6-2 or TRBV6-3 to TRBJ2-1, with 11 positions matching TRBD1. The V and J ends lost 2 bases and 3 bases, in that order; junction bases with no gene match: 6. Per germline, CDR1 MNHEY and CDR2 SVGEGT. There are 17 residues in the CDR3. Here the CDR3 reads CASSYRGTGGNYNEQFF. In DNA, the CDR3 is TGTGCCAGCAGTTACCGCGGGACAGGGGGGAACTACAATGAGCAGTTCTTC.

The sample holds many counts of this clonotype. One junction end does not reproduce the germline sequence, and a read error may be involved. The rearrangement links TRBV7-7 to TRBJ2-1; 10 bases are a match to TRBD1. The CDR3 runs to 18 residues. In germline, CDR1 is SSHAT, CDR2 FNYEAQ (reference sequence). The CDR3 loop is CASSLDEGPGQGLNEQFF. Written as DNA, the CDR3 is TGTGCTAGCAGCCTAGACGAGGGACCGGGACAGGGGCTCAATGAGCAGTTCTTC.

This clonotype was observed a handful of times. This chain connects TRBV20-1 to TRBJ2-7, with D maybe TRBD1 (5 bases). This CDR3 is 13 amino acids long. V was pared by 2 bases and J by 2 bases, with 10 bases between. CDR1 DFQATT and CDR2 SNEGSKA come from the germline V gene (reference sequence). The CDR3 sequence: CSARWQGTYEQYF. CDR3 coding DNA: TGCAGTGCTAGATGGCAGGGAACCTACGAGCAGTACTTC.

The chain joins TRBV12-3 or TRBV12-4 to TRBJ1-1; a possible D gene is TRBD1 (6 bases). Trimming stripped 6 bases from V and 4 bases from J, with 21 bases between. This CDR3 region has 16 residues. The CDR3 loop reads CASSREGGRRGTEAFF. DNA for the CDR3: TGTGCCAGCAGCCGCGAGGGGGGCCGAAGGGGCACTGAAGCTTTCTTT.

This clonotype showed up many times. The chain recombines TRBV29-1 with TRBJ2-7; 8 nucleotides agree with TRBD2. Looked up from germline, CDR1 is SQVTM and CDR2 is ANQGSEA. The junction had 13 bases not matched to a gene; V was cut back by 5 bases and J by 1 base. The CDR3 is 16 amino acids. CDR3 nucleotides: TGCAGCGTTTACGGTGCCCCAGCGGGGGCGTCCTACGAGCAGTACTTC. Its protein product is CSVYGAPAGASYEQYF.

The chain is built from TRBV28 and TRBJ2-7; D remains ambiguous. V lost 7 bases and J 0 bases, leaving 10 bases between the germline ends. CDR1 MDHEN and CDR2 SYDVKM come from the germline V gene. This CDR3 is built from 13 residues. CDR3: CASIETNSYEQYF. The CDR3 nucleotides read TGTGCCAGCATCGAGACAAACTCCTACGAGCAGTACTTC.

V and J are TRBV11-2 and TRBJ2-3; 7 bases are a match to TRBD2. The CDR3 runs to 15 residues. V shed 0 bases, J shed 3 bases, and the junction held 3 bases outside the gene matches. The germline gives CDR1 SGHAT, CDR2 FQNNGV. The CDR3 loop reads CASSLDSGGTDTQYF. The CDR3 coding sequence is TGTGCCAGCAGCTTAGATTCGGGGGGTACAGATACGCAGTATTTT.